The 11 T cell receptor beta chains below all came from one sample that was sequenced in a study of T cell repertoires in cytomegalovirus infection (dated by TCRdb to between 2018 and 2021). Sequenced using an Illumina HiSeq 1500. The public reads were reanalyzed by TCRdb: fastp trimming at Q25, MiXCR alignment, in-frame beta chains only. Every entry covers one CDR3 protein and lists the most common genes and DNA from its rows. This sample is represented by approximately 100,000 distinct CDR3 sequences; around 22% of them were singletons. Of the sample, about 39% is held by the ten largest clones. Sequenced material: CD8+ T cells from PBMCs. The origin of the receptors is a human donor in good health (CMV status not recorded). Some clones in this sample may be carry-over from other donors' samples.

Only a few counts were recorded for this clonotype. The gene calls are TRBV4-3 and TRBJ2-1; 8 nucleotides align to TRBD2. Germline V gene sequence: CDR1 LGHNA, CDR2 YSLEER. The ends lost 1 base at V and 15 bases at J; junction bases unmatched: 8. The CDR3 runs 13 residues. The CDR3 DNA reads as TGCGCCAGCAGCCAAGTGGTAGCGGGGTACCCGTTCTTC. Its protein product is CASSQVVAGYPFF.

J is TRBJ2-5 and V is TRBV11-2; no clear D gene. This CDR3 is 17 amino acids long. The ends were cut back, 1 base at V and 0 bases at J, with 15 bases in the middle. The germline V gene encodes CDR1 SGHAT and CDR2 FQNNGV. The CDR3 spells CASSLGFGELYQETQYF. CDR3 bases: TGTGCCAGCAGCTTAGGATTTGGCGAGTTATACCAAGAGACCCAGTACTTC.

This clonotype was picked up a small number of times. The chain combines TRBV27 with TRBJ1-5; TRBD1 might be the D (5 bases). Trimming left V 2 bases short and J 5 bases short, with 7 bases between. CDR3 size: 13 residues. The V gene's germline CDR1 is MNHEY and CDR2 SMNVEV (reference sequence). CDR3 loop: CASSLGAYQPQHF. The CDR3, as DNA: TGTGCCAGCAGTTTAGGGGCCTATCAGCCCCAGCATTTT.

A few counts support this clonotype. V is TRBV20-1 and J is TRBJ1-1; unclear D gene. Germline values: CDR1 DFQATT, CDR2 SNEGSKA (reference sequence). Between the trimmed V and J ends, which lost 2 bases and 0 bases, there was a span of 13 bases. The CDR3 consists of 15 residues. The CDR3 is CSARPLREVNTEAFF. CDR3 DNA sequence: TGCAGTGCTAGACCCCTACGGGAGGTGAACACTGAAGCTTTCTTT.

The J gene is TRBJ2-7, the V gene TRBV4-1; D is uncertain. This CDR3 has 13 residues. Trimming left V 0 bases short and J 7 bases short, with 10 bases between. In germline, CDR1 is MGHRA, CDR2 YSYEKL. CDR3 loop: CASSQDLAGEQYF. The DNA of the CDR3 is TGCGCCAGCAGCCAAGATCTGGCAGGTGAGCAGTACTTC.

The rearrangement joins TRBV18 to TRBJ2-7; unclear D gene. V was pared by 3 bases and J by 2 bases, with 8 bases between. CDR3 length: 13 amino acids. Germline V gene data show CDR1 as KGHSH and CDR2 as LQKENI. Here the CDR3 reads CASSPDTTYEQYF. The CDR3 bases are TGTGCCAGCTCACCCGACACCACCTACGAGCAGTACTTC. Full variable domain (rest looked up from reference TRBV18 and TRBJ2-7): NAGVMQNPRHLVRRRGQEARLRCSPMKGHSHVYWYRQLPEEGLKFMVYLQKENIIDESGMPKERFSAEFPKEGPSILRIQQVVRGDSAAYFCASSPDTTYEQYFGPGTRLTVT.

This clonotype occurred a few times. The chain combines TRBV27 with TRBJ1-5, with a tentative D call TRBD1 (5 bases). The V gene lost 6 bases and the J gene lost 2 bases, with 14 bases spanning the gap. The CDR3 extends over 15 amino acids. Germline-derived CDR1 and CDR2 are MNHEY and SMNVEV (reference sequence). DNA for the CDR3: TGTGCCAGCAGCCCCGCCACAGGTCGCAATCAGCCCCAGCATTTT. Translated: CASSPATGRNQPQHF.

This clonotype occurred a few times. V is TRBV6-6 and J is TRBJ2-2, with unresolved D. This CDR3 comprises 13 residues. Trimming removed 0 bases from V and 8 bases from J, with 7 bases in between. Germline-derived CDR1 and CDR2 are MNHNY and SVGAGI (reference sequence). The CDR3 coding sequence is TGTGCCAGCAGTTACTCGATGGCTGGGGAGCTGTTTTTT. This gives the protein CASSYSMAGELFF.

The rearrangement uses TRBV7-9 and TRBJ2-1; TRBD2 agrees at 13 bases. The J segment lost 8 bases and the V segment lost 5 bases, leaving 6 bases of the junction unmatched. This CDR3 is built from 15 residues. Per germline, CDR1 SEHNR and CDR2 FQNEAQ (reference sequence). The CDR3 nucleotides read TGTGCCAGCAGCCAGACTAGCGGGAGGAACTATGAGCAGTTCTTC. Protein product: CASSQTSGRNYEQFF.

V and J are TRBV12-3 or TRBV12-4 and TRBJ2-7; the D gene is possibly TRBD1 (5 bases). The CDR3 is 13 residues long. Trimming left V 2 bases short and J 7 bases short, with 12 bases between. The CDR3 DNA follows: TGTGCCAGCAGTTTAAGGGGCAACTTGGAGCAGTACTTC. Amino acids: CASSLRGNLEQYF.

This clonotype was seen a few times. The rearrangement uses TRBV20-1 and TRBJ1-5; TRBD1 matches at 7 bases. The CDR3 consists of 14 residues. With 0 bases clipped from V and 7 bases from J, the junction kept 6 bases outside the gene matches. Germline V lookup: CDR1 DFQATT, CDR2 SNEGSKA (reference sequence). This chain's CDR3 is CSARDRQGEQPQHF. The DNA for the CDR3 is TGCAGTGCTAGAGACCGACAGGGAGAACAGCCCCAGCATTTT.